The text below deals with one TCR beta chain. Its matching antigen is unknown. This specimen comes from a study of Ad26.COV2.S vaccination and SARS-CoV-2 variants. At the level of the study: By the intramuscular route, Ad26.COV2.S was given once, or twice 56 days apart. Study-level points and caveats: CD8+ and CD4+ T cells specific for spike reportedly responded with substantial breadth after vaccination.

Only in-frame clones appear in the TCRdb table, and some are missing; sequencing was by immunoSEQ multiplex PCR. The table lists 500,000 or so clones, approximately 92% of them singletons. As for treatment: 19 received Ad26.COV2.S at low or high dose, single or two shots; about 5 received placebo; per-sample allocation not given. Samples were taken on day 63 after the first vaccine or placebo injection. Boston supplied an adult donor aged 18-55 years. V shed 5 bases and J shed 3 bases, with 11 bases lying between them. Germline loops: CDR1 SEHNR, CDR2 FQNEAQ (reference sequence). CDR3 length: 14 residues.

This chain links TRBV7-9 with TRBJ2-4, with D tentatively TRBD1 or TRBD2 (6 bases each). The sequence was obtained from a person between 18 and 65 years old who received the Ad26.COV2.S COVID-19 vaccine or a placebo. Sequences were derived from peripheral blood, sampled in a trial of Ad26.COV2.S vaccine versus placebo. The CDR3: CASSLGGGKNIQYF. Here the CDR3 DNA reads TGTGCCAGCAGCCTAGGGGGAGGCAAAAACATTCAGTACTTC.